The 23 T cell receptor beta chains below were found in one sample sequenced in a study of blood T cell repertoires in COVID-19. Libraries were prepared by immunoSEQ multiplex PCR; TCRdb keeps only in-frame clonotypes and omits some of them. Of around 280,000 clones in the sample, nearly 90% are singletons; the top ten hold roughly 11%. Specimen: peripheral blood. These receptors all come from a woman between 25 and 40 years old with COVID-19, enrolled during active disease.

This clone was counted once. The V and J genes are TRBV6-5 and TRBJ1-2, with a possible D match to TRBD1 (6 bases). Germline V gives CDR1 MNHEY, CDR2 SVGAGI. Trimming removed 0 bases at V and 6 bases at J, with 14 bases between. The CDR3 has 15 residues. CDR3 sequence: CASSYSSGGLDGYTF. The CDR3 nucleotides are TGTGCCAGCAGTTACTCATCGGGGGGGCTCGATGGCTACACCTTC.

The V call is TRBV6-8, the J call TRBJ2-4; perhaps TRBD2 as D (5 bases). The CDR3 totals 17 residues. Germline values: CDR1 MNHGY, CDR2 SAAAGT. V was pared by 0 bases and J by 0 bases, with 12 bases between. DNA for the CDR3: TGTGCCAGCAGTTACTCGACGAACGGGGAAGCCAAAAACATTCAGTACTTC. Its protein is CASSYSTNGEAKNIQYF.

This clone was seen a single time. The genes are TRBV7-9 and TRBJ1-6; 7 bases are shared with TRBD1. CDR3 size: 13 residues. The V and J ends lost 5 bases and 9 bases, in that order; junction bases with no gene match: 4. Germline V lookup: CDR1 SEHNR, CDR2 FQNEAQ (reference sequence). CDR3 region: CASSRQGASPLHF. CDR3 nucleotides: TGTGCCAGCAGCCGACAGGGAGCTTCACCCCTCCACTTT.

This chain connects TRBV24-1 to TRBJ2-2, with 9 nucleotides matching TRBD1. The V segment lost 3 bases and the J segment 4 bases; nucleotides outside the gene matches: 5. This CDR3 comprises 16 residues. Germline lookup yields CDR1 KGHDR and CDR2 SFDVKD. CDR3 sequence: CATSDPQGASTGELFF. The CDR3 nucleotides read TGTGCCACCAGTGATCCACAGGGGGCGTCCACCGGGGAGCTGTTTTTT.

The chain combines TRBV12-3 or TRBV12-4 with TRBJ1-1; TRBD1 matches 8 bases. The CDR3 extends over 12 amino acids. J was trimmed by 6 bases and V by 6 bases; bases with no gene match: 3. CDR3 coding DNA: TGTGCCAGCAGCTGGACAGGGTCTGAAGCTTTCTTT. Protein: CASSWTGSEAFF.

This rearrangement joins TRBV7-9 to TRBJ2-7; TRBD2 might be the D (7 bases). The V and J ends lost 1 base and 6 bases respectively, with 13 bases between them. Germline assignment: CDR1 SEHNR and CDR2 FQNEAQ (reference sequence). The CDR3 covers 14 residues. The CDR3 region has the DNA TGTGCCAGCAGCTTAGTAGCAGGGGAGGGCGAGCAGTACTTC. Translated, it gives CASSLVAGEGEQYF.

The chain employs TRBV7-9 and TRBJ1-2, with D unresolved. Germline lookup yields CDR1 SEHNR and CDR2 FQNEAQ (reference sequence). The CDR3 runs 14 residues. The germline V and J ends were trimmed by 4 bases and 4 bases, with 13 bases remaining between them. The chain's CDR3 is CASSSRGGSYGYTF. CDR3 in DNA: TGTGCCAGCAGCTCCCGGGGAGGGAGCTATGGCTACACCTTC.

J is TRBJ1-1 and V is TRBV6-4, with D maybe TRBD1 (5 bases). In germline, CDR1 is MRHNA, CDR2 SNTAGT. The CDR3 contains 13 residues. Trimming took 6 bases from V and 1 from J, leaving 9 bases between them. The CDR3 bases are TGTGCCAGCAGAAGCCAGGGGAACACTGAAGCTTTCTTT. Encoded protein: CASRSQGNTEAFF.

V gene TRBV2 combines with J gene TRBJ1-1; 7 bases are a match to TRBD1. Germline values: CDR1 SNHLY, CDR2 FYNNEI. This CDR3 comprises 12 residues. J gave up 5 bases and V 10 bases, and 7 bases lay outside the gene matches. The CDR3 protein is CATTGERTEAFF. The CDR3 bases are TGTGCCACCACAGGGGAGCGGACTGAAGCTTTCTTT.

This clone was detected a few times. The V call is TRBV19, the J call TRBJ1-5, with D perhaps TRBD1 (5 bases). Trimming shortened V by 5 bases and J by 9 bases, and 17 bases separated the two germline ends. The CDR3 length is 14 residues. CDR1 and CDR2 from the germline V gene are LNHDA and SQIVND (reference sequence). For the CDR3, the DNA is TGTGCCAGTAGTCCTTGGGGGGGAGGATCGCCCCAGCATTTT. Protein sequence: CASSPWGGGSPQHF.

V usage is TRBV11-2 and J usage is TRBJ2-3; the D gene is possibly TRBD1 (6 bases). The CDR3 loop spans 14 amino acids. The V gene lost 2 bases and the J gene lost 5 bases, with 11 bases spanning the gap. Germline CDR1 reads SGHAT; CDR2 reads FQNNGV. The CDR3 loop is CASSLNTQGDTQYF. In nucleotides, the CDR3 is TGTGCCAGCAGCTTAAACACACAGGGAGATACGCAGTATTTT.

V gene TRBV6-5 combines with J gene TRBJ1-4, with D perhaps matching TRBD1 (6 bases). Germline V gives CDR1 MNHEY, CDR2 SVGAGI. Trimming cost V 7 bases and J 7 bases, with 16 bases left between them. CDR3 length equals 14 residues. The CDR3 region has the DNA TGTGCCAGCAATCGCCAGGGGTGGTCTGAAAAACTGTTTTTT. It specifies CASNRQGWSEKLFF.

This clone was picked up one time. The chain is built from TRBV28 and TRBJ2-7, with 8 positions matching TRBD1. V lost 4 bases and J lost 3; bases outside the gene matches: 5. The CDR3 has 14 residues. Germline assignment: CDR1 MDHEN and CDR2 SYDVKM. The CDR3 region has the DNA TGTGCCAGCAGTTCGCGACAGGGGCACTACGAGCAGTACTTC. Encoded protein: CASSSRQGHYEQYF.

This clone was detected only once. The chain links TRBV15 to TRBJ2-7; D might be TRBD2 (6 bases). V gave up 1 base and J gave up 2 bases, with 9 bases separating them. Germline V gives CDR1 LNHNV, CDR2 YYDKDF (reference sequence). The CDR3 length is 14 residues. CDR3 nucleotides: TGTGCCACCAGCAGAGGCGGGACGGCCTACGAGCAGTACTTC. This translates into CATSRGGTAYEQYF. The full variable domain, with the rest looked up from reference TRBV15 and TRBJ2-7, is DAMVIQNPRYQVTQFGKPVTLSCSQTLNHNVMYWYQQKSSQAPKLLFHYYDKDFNNEADTPDNFQSRRPNTSFCFLDIRSPGLGDTAMYLCATSRGGTAYEQYFGPGTRLTVT.

This clone has a handful of counts. This chain connects TRBV7-9 to TRBJ1-1; 9 bases fit TRBD1. This CDR3 has 14 amino acids. Germline CDR1 SEHNR, CDR2 FQNEAQ (reference sequence). J gave up 7 bases and V 5 bases, and 8 bases lay outside the gene matches. The CDR3 DNA reads TGTGCCAGCAGCGCTACCGGGACAGGGAATGAAGCTTTCTTT. It is translated as CASSATGTGNEAFF. Supplemented by reference TRBV7-9 and TRBJ1-1, the full variable domain reads DTGVSQNPRHKITKRGQNVTFRCDPISEHNRLYWYRQTLGQGPEFLTYFQNEAQLEKSRLLSDRFSAERPKGSFSTLEIQRTEQGDSAMYLCASSATGTGNEAFFGQGTRLTVV.

This clone came up a few times. The chain combines TRBV27 with TRBJ2-2; perhaps TRBD1 as D (5 bases). Trimming cost V 6 bases and J 4 bases, with 9 bases left between them. CDR1 is MNHEY, CDR2 SMNVEV, per germline (reference sequence). The CDR3 loop spans 13 amino acids. This chain's CDR3 is CASSHRTTGELFF. CDR3 bases: TGTGCCAGCAGCCACAGGACCACCGGGGAGCTGTTTTTT.

The chain carries TRBV5-4 and TRBJ1-2; D is uncertain. Between the trimmed V and J ends, which lost 5 bases and 7 bases, there was a span of 15 bases. The germline V gene has CDR1 SGHNT and CDR2 YYREEE (reference sequence). CDR3 size: 13 residues. Written as DNA, the CDR3 is TGTGCCAGCAGTTTTGAGGGAGTCGGTGGCTACACCTTC. It specifies CASSFEGVGGYTF.

This clone was picked up one time. The chain employs TRBV11-2 and TRBJ2-1, with TRBD2 matching 9 bases. The CDR3 totals 15 residues. Trimming at V came to 5 bases and at J to 8 bases, leaving 10 bases not matched to a gene. Per the germline V gene, CDR1 is SGHAT and CDR2 is FQNNGV. In DNA form, the CDR3 reads TGTGCCAGCAGCCCGTTAGCGGGGGTGGTCTATGAGCAGTTCTTC. It translates to CASSPLAGVVYEQFF.

The rearrangement uses TRBV10-2 and TRBJ2-7, with D perhaps TRBD2 (6 bases). The CDR3 totals 16 residues. V was shortened by 10 bases and J by 1 base, with 23 bases between the two germline ends. Germline V lookup: CDR1 WSHSY, CDR2 SAAADI. CDR3 residues: CATVADPRDSSYEQYF. As DNA, the CDR3 is TGCGCCACCGTCGCTGACCCAAGGGACTCGTCCTACGAGCAGTACTTC.

The CDR3 protein is CASSDSVKRDYGYTF. CDR3 nucleotides: TGTGCCAGCAGTGACTCAGTAAAGCGGGACTATGGCTACACCTTC. The chain combines TRBV2 with TRBJ1-2; no reliable D call. This CDR3 has 15 amino acids. The germline V gene has CDR1 SNHLY and CDR2 FYNNEI. Deletions cut 3 bases from V and 3 bases from J, with 14 bases between. Combining the CDR3 with reference TRBV2 and TRBJ1-2 gives the whole variable domain EPEVTQTPSHQVTQMGQEVILRCVPISNHLYFYWYRQILGQKVEFLVSFYNNEISEKSEIFDDQFSVERPDGSNFTLKIRSTKLEDSAMYFCASSDSVKRDYGYTFGSGTRLTVV.

This sequence joins TRBV5-6 and TRBJ1-5; 9 positions match TRBD1. V shed 4 bases, J shed 4 bases, and the junction held 3 bases outside the gene matches. Per the germline V gene, CDR1 is SGHDT and CDR2 is YYEEEE. The CDR3 runs 14 residues. This chain's CDR3 is CASSTQGANQPQHF. The CDR3 DNA follows: TGTGCCAGCAGCACACAGGGGGCGAATCAGCCCCAGCATTTT.

The chain carries TRBV7-9 and TRBJ1-2; D is undetermined. The CDR3 is made up of 13 amino acids. V shed 7 bases and J shed 0 bases, with 9 bases lying between them. Germline lookup yields CDR1 SEHNR and CDR2 FQNEAQ (reference sequence). The CDR3 reads CASTLLANYGYTF. The CDR3 DNA follows: TGTGCCAGCACCCTTTTAGCTAACTATGGCTACACCTTC.

This rearrangement joins TRBV2 to TRBJ2-7; TRBD1 might be the D (6 bases). The CDR3 is made up of 13 amino acids. CDR1 is SNHLY, CDR2 FYNNEI, per germline. Trimming took 5 bases from V and 0 from J, leaving 8 bases between them. Here the CDR3 DNA reads TGTGCCAGCAGTTGGGACAACTCCTACGAGCAGTACTTC. Translating gives CASSWDNSYEQYF.